This T cell receptor beta chain is drawn from a study of T cells in Graves' hyperthyroidism and ophthalmopathy. Many counts were recorded for this clonotype. Its antigen is still unknown. The CDR3 regions of TCR beta were amplified from RNA transcripts. HTBI primers were used for first-round RT-PCR of the TCR CDR3. From the multiplex PCR reads, TCRdb called clonotypes with MiXCR, one entry per CDR3 protein. The repertoire holds about half a million distinct CDR3 sequences, around 22% seen once, with about 11% in the top ten. General study results and limits: Stable hyperthyroidism was told apart from ophthalmopathy by a model built on 13 V-J features. Blood shared most expanded thyroid clonotypes above 0.001.

Germline assignment: CDR1 LGHNA and CDR2 YNFKEQ. CDR3 size: 14 residues. V lost 0 bases, J lost 7 bases, and 10 bases lay in between. The sequenced sample was blood. This sequence originates from a woman under 40 with Graves' ophthalmopathy. J is TRBJ1-5 and V is TRBV4-2; D gene uncertain. This chain's CDR3 is CASSQEMMGQPQHF. In DNA form, the CDR3 reads TGTGCCAGCAGCCAAGAAATGATGGGACAGCCCCAGCATTTT.